The 18 T cell receptor beta chains below all came from one sample that was sequenced in a study of early T cells in non-severe SARS-CoV-2 infection. In TCRdb, the 5' RACE reads were re-called with MiXCR into one record per CDR3 protein. The table lists roughly 80,000 distinct CDR3 sequences, more than 9% of them singletons. The sample taken for sequencing was whole blood. The source is an adult who was a healthcare worker with PCR-confirmed SARS-CoV-2 infection or an uninfected control (not recorded which).

This clonotype appeared many times. V gene TRBV28 combines with J gene TRBJ2-5; 7 nucleotides agree with TRBD2. Germline V gene sequence: CDR1 MDHEN, CDR2 SYDVKM. The trim removed 6 bases at V and 7 bases at J, leaving 14 bases unmatched. The CDR3 length is 15 residues. CDR3 in amino acids: CASSHLAEVAWTQYF. The CDR3 DNA reads as TGTGCCAGCAGCCATCTAGCGGAGGTTGCGTGGACCCAGTACTTC.

This clonotype was observed many times. The chain recombines TRBV14 with TRBJ2-2; D unresolved. CDR1 SGHDN and CDR2 FVKESK come from the germline V gene. This CDR3 is 14 amino acids long. The V end lost 2 bases, the J end lost 3 bases, and 7 bases lay between the germline ends. CDR3 sequence (DNA): TGTGCCAGCAGCCAAAGGGCGGACACCGGGGAGCTGTTTTTT. This codes for CASSQRADTGELFF.

The J gene is TRBJ1-4, the V gene TRBV6-1, with 8 bases identical to TRBD1. CDR3 length: 14 residues. Germline-derived CDR1 and CDR2 are MNHNS and SASEGT. Trimming took 10 bases from V and 6 from J; bases not matched to a gene: 10. CDR3 region: CAIQVRDRHEKLFF. The CDR3 DNA follows: TGTGCCATCCAAGTGCGGGACAGGCATGAAAAACTGTTTTTT.

This clonotype was counted a few times. CDR3 DNA: TGTGCCAGCAGCTTGGACTCCCCCCGGACCCAGTACTTC. Residues: CASSLDSPRTQYF. V gene TRBV5-5 combines with J gene TRBJ2-5; D unresolved. Germline loops: CDR1 SGHKS, CDR2 YYEKEE (reference sequence). Trimming removed 0 bases from V and 7 bases from J, with 10 bases in between. The CDR3 runs to 13 residues.

The CDR3 nucleotides are TGTGCCAGCAGTTTAGGGTCGAACACTGAAGCTTTCTTT. It translates to CASSLGSNTEAFF. The chain couples TRBV28 to TRBJ1-1; D uncertain. Deletions cut 2 bases from V and 1 base from J, with 5 bases between. This CDR3 has 13 residues. CDR1 is MDHEN and CDR2 is SYDVKM in the germline V gene.

This clonotype has only a few counts. The CDR3 is CSASGDTQYF. The CDR3, as DNA: TGCAGTGCTAGTGGAGATACGCAGTATTTT. The chain links TRBV20-1 to TRBJ2-3; D not certain. Trimming pared 3 bases from V and 5 bases from J, leaving 3 bases between. The CDR3 extends over 10 amino acids. Germline CDR1 and CDR2: DFQATT and SNEGSKA (reference sequence).

This clonotype appeared many times. The rearrangement joins TRBV7-9 to TRBJ1-5, with 11 bases fitting TRBD1. Germline V gene sequence: CDR1 SEHNR, CDR2 FQNEAQ (reference sequence). The length of the CDR3 is 16 residues. V was pared by 3 bases and J by 2 bases, with 3 bases of the junction left unmatched. The CDR3 region has the DNA TGTGCCAGCAGCTTGGACAGGGGGCCGCGCAATCAGCCCCAGCATTTT. It is translated as CASSLDRGPRNQPQHF. The variable domain in full, completed from reference TRBV7-9 and TRBJ1-5, reads DTGVSQNPRHKITKRGQNVTFRCDPISEHNRLYWYRQTLGQGPEFLTYFQNEAQLEKSRLLSDRFSAERPKGSFSTLEIQRTEQGDSAMYLCASSLDRGPRNQPQHFGDGTRLSIL.

This clonotype has more than one count but fewer than ten. The V gene is TRBV20-1, the J gene TRBJ2-1; D remains unclear. V lost 3 bases, J lost 8 bases, and 5 bases lay in between. The CDR3 loop spans 10 amino acids. Germline CDR1 and CDR2: DFQATT and SNEGSKA (reference sequence). The CDR3 nucleotides are TGCAGTGCTAGTTTCGATGAGCAGTTCTTC. Encoded protein: CSASFDEQFF.

Many counts were recorded for this clonotype. The J gene is TRBJ1-6, the V gene TRBV5-5; D unclear. Looked up from germline, CDR1 is SGHKS and CDR2 is YYEKEE (reference sequence). This CDR3 comprises 13 residues. V lost 0 bases and J 10 bases, leaving 8 bases between the germline ends. The CDR3 bases are TGTGCCAGCAGCTTGGGGCGTGCGTCACCCCTCCACTTT. It specifies CASSLGRASPLHF.

At least ten counts were recorded for this clonotype. The J gene is TRBJ2-1, the V gene TRBV7-3, with TRBD2 as a possible D gene (6 bases). CDR1 is SGHTA and CDR2 is FQGTGA in the germline V gene. The germline V and J ends were trimmed by 0 bases and 2 bases, with 8 bases remaining between them. The CDR3 covers 15 residues. The CDR3 DNA is TGTGCCAGCAGCTTAACAGGGACTGCCTACAATGAGCAGTTCTTC. It is translated as CASSLTGTAYNEQFF.

The chain links TRBV7-9 to TRBJ2-2; 9 bases fit TRBD1. CDR1 is SEHNR, CDR2 FQNEAQ, per germline (reference sequence). V shed 10 bases and J 3 bases; nucleotides not matched to a gene: 9. The CDR3 consists of 15 residues. CDR3 loop: CATSLRDRDTGELFF. Here the CDR3 DNA reads TGTGCCACGAGCCTCCGGGACAGGGACACCGGGGAGCTGTTTTTT.

This clonotype was counted ten times or more. The chain carries TRBV4-2 and TRBJ2-2, with a weak D call TRBD1 (5 bases). Per germline, CDR1 LGHNA and CDR2 YNFKEQ. The V end lost 0 bases, the J end lost 7 bases, and 18 bases lay between the germline ends. The CDR3 length is 17 residues. In nucleotides, the CDR3 is TGTGCCAGCAGCCAAGATCGATGGGCAGGGTCCAACGGGGAGCTGTTTTTT. Translating it yields CASSQDRWAGSNGELFF.

This clonotype was recorded a few times. The J gene is TRBJ1-6, the V gene TRBV11-2; TRBD1 matches at 7 bases. CDR3 size: 16 residues. V was clipped by 5 bases and J by 6 bases; unmatched bases: 10. Germline CDR1 reads SGHAT; CDR2 reads FQNNGV. CDR3 coding DNA: TGTGCCAGCAGCGCACCTCGACAGGGTATTAATTCACCCCTCCACTTT. Encoded protein: CASSAPRQGINSPLHF. Together with reference TRBV11-2 and TRBJ1-6, the CDR3 gives the full variable domain: EAGVAQSPRYKIIEKRQSVAFWCNPISGHATLYWYQQILGQGPKLLIQFQNNGVVDDSQLPKDRFSAERLKGVDSTLKIQPAKLEDSAVYLCASSAPRQGINSPLHFGNGTRLTVT.

This clonotype has just a few counts. This chain joins TRBV18 and TRBJ1-6; 9 nucleotides line up with TRBD1. Germline V gene data show CDR1 as KGHSH and CDR2 as LQKENI. V was pared by 3 bases and J by 7 bases, with 1 base of the junction left unmatched. This CDR3 contains 14 residues. CDR3 in DNA: TGTGCCAGCTCACCTGGACAGGGGAATTCACCCCTCCACTTT. Protein product: CASSPGQGNSPLHF.

Ten or more counts support this clonotype. The J gene is TRBJ1-2, the V gene TRBV28, with no clear D. The length of the CDR3 is 16 residues. V lost 5 bases, J lost 6 bases, and 22 bases lay in between. Germline V gene sequence: CDR1 MDHEN, CDR2 SYDVKM. CDR3 region: CASSSLGGSLPDGYTF. In DNA form, the CDR3 reads TGTGCCAGCAGTAGTTTAGGTGGGTCCCTTCCGGATGGCTACACCTTC.

The gene calls are TRBV28 and TRBJ2-4, with 7 bases matching TRBD1. The V gene's germline CDR1 is MDHEN and CDR2 SYDVKM. With V trimmed by 7 bases and J by 0 bases, 18 bases remained unmatched. The CDR3 loop spans 19 amino acids. CDR3 region: CASTRNRDSQLIAKNIQYF. As DNA, the CDR3 is TGTGCCAGCACTCGGAACCGGGACAGCCAATTAATAGCCAAAAACATTCAGTACTTC.

Only a few counts were recorded for this clonotype. The chain is built from TRBV29-1 and TRBJ2-6; D remains unclear. The CDR3 spans 14 residues. Germline V gene sequence: CDR1 SQVTM, CDR2 ANQGSEA. The V end was cut by 3 bases, the J end by 2 bases, with 8 bases between. The CDR3 loop reads CSVEDGAGANVLTF. Here the CDR3 DNA reads TGCAGCGTTGAGGACGGAGCTGGGGCCAACGTCCTGACTTTC.

This clonotype was counted ten times or more. The chain has TRBV27 and TRBJ2-6; no clear D gene. V was shortened by 5 bases and J by 0 bases, with 5 bases between the two germline ends. Germline CDR1 MNHEY, CDR2 SMNVEV (reference sequence). The CDR3 spans 14 residues. The CDR3 DNA reads as TGTGCCAGCAGTACAAACTCTGGGGCCAACGTCCTGACTTTC. It is translated as CASSTNSGANVLTF. The full variable domain, completed using reference TRBV27 and TRBJ2-6, is EAQVTQNPRYLITVTGKKLTVTCSQNMNHEYMSWYRQDPGLGLRQIYYSMNVEVTDKGDVPEGYKVSRKEKRNFPLILESPSPNQTSLYFCASSTNSGANVLTFGAGSRLTVL.